This is a list of T cell receptor beta chains from one sample in a study of blood T cell repertoires in COVID-19. Profiled with immunoSEQ multiplex PCR; TCRdb holds only in-frame clones, not every one. Among 450,000 to 600,000 clones listed, approximately 86% were seen once. What was sequenced was PBMCs or T cells enriched from blood (not recorded which). The receptor source for this set is a woman between 18 and 29 years old who had recovered from COVID-19. Each CDR3 is given with its conserved first and last residue. D genes are given only for firm matches. For some rows the clone size is stated as once, few or many, or as a class when expanded; others skip it.

. TRBJ1-3 TRBV12-5 15 . TGTGCTAGTGCCCCGGGTCCTAGCTCTGGAAACACCATATATTTT CASAPGPSSGNTIYF
TRBD1 TRBJ2-4 TRBV11-2 16 . TGTGCCAGCAGCTTAGGAACAGGGGGATGGGTAAACATTCAGTACTTC CASSLGTGGWVNIQYF
. TRBJ1-1 TRBV2 13 . TGTGCCAGCAGTCAGGGTGAGAACACTGAAGCTTTCTTT CASSQGENTEAFF
TRBD2 TRBJ2-3 TRBV5-4 15 . TGTGCCAGCAGCAGCCCTAGCGGGGCCAAAGATACGCAGTATTTT CASSSPSGAKDTQYF
TRBD1 TRBJ2-1 TRBV29-1 15 few TGCAGCCCCCCAAAGGGACAGGGAATACTAAATGAGCAGTTCTTC CSPPKGQGILNEQFF
. TRBJ2-3 TRBV7-8 16 . TGTGCCAGCAGCTTAGACCGACAGGCTGTAGGGGATACGCAGTATTTT CASSLDRQAVGDTQYF
. TRBJ1-1 TRBV28 13 . TGTGCCAGCTGGATGAGGGGGAGCACTGAAGCTTTCTTT CASWMRGSTEAFF
. TRBJ1-6 TRBV18 17 . TGTGCCAGCTCACAAGGAGTGTCAAGCTCCTATAATTCACCCCTCCACTTT CASSQGVSSSYNSPLHF
. TRBJ1-6 TRBV19 15 . TGTGCCAGTAGTGAAAGACTCTCTAATAATTCACCCCTCCACTTT CASSERLSNNSPLHF
. TRBJ2-2 TRBV2 11 . TGTGCCAGCAGTGCAATCGGGGAGCTGTTTTTT CASSAIGELFF
TRBD1 TRBJ1-3 TRBV10-3 14 once TGTGCCACCGGACAGGGAAACTCTGGAAACACCATATATTTT CATGQGNSGNTIYF
TRBD2 TRBJ2-7 TRBV15 16 . TGTGCCACCAGCAGAGAAGGGCTAGCGGGGGGGTACGAGCAGTACTTC CATSREGLAGGYEQYF
. TRBJ2-2 TRBV9 12 . TGTGCCAGCAGCGTAGATTCTGAGAGGCTGTTTTTT CASSVDSERLFF
. TRBJ2-7 TRBV5-1 14 . TGCGCCAGCAGCCCGAGGGGACAAGGGGACGAGCAGTACTTC CASSPRGQGDEQYF
TRBD2 TRBJ2-1 TRBV5-1 14 . TGCGCCAGCAGCTCCTCCGGGACTAGCGGTGAGCAGTTCTTC CASSSSGTSGEQFF
. TRBJ1-2 TRBV7-2 12 . TGTGCCAGCAGCTTAAGCCCGCATGGCTACACCTTC CASSLSPHGYTF
TRBD2 TRBJ2-1 TRBV7-8 16 . TGTGCCAGCAGCTTAAGCGGAATAGCGGGGATCCATGAGCAGTTCTTC CASSLSGIAGIHEQFF
. TRBJ1-1 TRBV5-1 14 once TGCGCCAGCAGAATAGGTGAGGGCCCCACTGAAGCTTTCTTT CASRIGEGPTEAFF
TRBD2 TRBJ2-5 TRBV28 15 . TGTGCCAGTGGTCTCCCGGGACTAGCGGGAGAGACCCAGTACTTC CASGLPGLAGETQYF
. TRBJ1-2 TRBV9 14 once TGTGCCAGCAGCCCTCGGACAGTGCATGGTGGCTACACCTTC CASSPRTVHGGYTF
TRBD1 TRBJ2-4 TRBV19 13 . TGTGCCAGTAGCCGGGGACAGGGGACGGGGGAGTACTTC CASSRGQGTGEYF